This T cell receptor (beta chain) was sequenced in a study of cytomegalovirus exposure and HLA in healthy donors. Overall study: In terms of ancestry, the Caucasian-associated cluster contained 80% to 90% of the 300 to 400 genotyped donors.

Every donor was a healthy person donating bone marrow. Overall study results and limits: In a later analysis, 15,000 to 20,000 TCR beta sequences were associated with HLA alleles at 0.05 false discovery rate. In a later analysis, most CMV-associated TCR beta chains appeared HLA-restricted.

Trimming cost V 7 bases and J 7 bases, with 19 bases left between them. The germline CDR1 and CDR2 sequences are MNHEY and SVGAGI. CDR3 length: 14 amino acids. PCR amplification relied on 60 Vbeta primers (plus 13 Jbeta primers). This table comes from immunoSEQ multiplex PCR, and its TCRdb copy is limited to in-frame clones, with some not included. The sample lists around 200,000 clones, approximately 84% occurring once. On this clone itself: Its cognate antigen is unknown.

This receptor was identified in a woman between 35 and 50 years old in good health and CMV-seronegative. The chain combines TRBV6-5 with TRBJ1-2; possibly TRBD1 for D (5 bases). The sequenced sample consisted of PBMCs. The CDR3 reads CASTQGLHFGGYTF. In nucleotides, the CDR3 is TGTGCCAGCACCCAGGGACTTCACTTCGGTGGCTACACCTTC.